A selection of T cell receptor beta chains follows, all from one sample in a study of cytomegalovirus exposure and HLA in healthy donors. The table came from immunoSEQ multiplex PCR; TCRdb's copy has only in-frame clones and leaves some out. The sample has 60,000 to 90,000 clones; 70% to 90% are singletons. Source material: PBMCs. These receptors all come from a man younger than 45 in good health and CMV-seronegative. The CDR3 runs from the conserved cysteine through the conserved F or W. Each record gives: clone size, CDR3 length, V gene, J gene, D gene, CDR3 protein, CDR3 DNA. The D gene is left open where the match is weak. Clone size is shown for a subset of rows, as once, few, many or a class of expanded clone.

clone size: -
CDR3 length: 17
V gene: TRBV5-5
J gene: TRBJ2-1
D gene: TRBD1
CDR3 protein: CASSPPDRGLTYNEQFF
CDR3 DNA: TGTGCCAGCAGCCCCCCGGACAGGGGGTTAACCTACAATGAGCAGTTCTTC

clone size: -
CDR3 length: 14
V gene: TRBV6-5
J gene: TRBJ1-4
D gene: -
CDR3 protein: CASSTEGEAGKLFF
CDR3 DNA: TGTGCCAGCAGTACGGAAGGGGAGGCTGGAAAACTGTTTTTT

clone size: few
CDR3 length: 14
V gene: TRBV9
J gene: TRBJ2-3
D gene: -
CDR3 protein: CASRGLLGSDTQYF
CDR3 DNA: TGTGCCAGCAGGGGGCTACTGGGATCAGATACGCAGTATTTT

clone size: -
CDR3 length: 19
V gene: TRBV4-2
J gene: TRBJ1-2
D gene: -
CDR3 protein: CASSQGPLRGTPGGYGYTF
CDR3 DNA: TGTGCCAGCAGCCAGGGACCTTTAAGGGGGACGCCCGGTGGCTATGGCTACACCTTC

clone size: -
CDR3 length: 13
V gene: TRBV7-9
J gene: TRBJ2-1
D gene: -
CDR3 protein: CASSLGQRNEQFF
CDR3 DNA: TGTGCCAGCAGCTTAGGGCAGCGCAATGAGCAGTTCTTC

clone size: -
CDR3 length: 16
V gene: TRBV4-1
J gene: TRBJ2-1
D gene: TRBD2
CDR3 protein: CASSPMTSGSYNEQFF
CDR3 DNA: TGCGCCAGCAGCCCTATGACTAGCGGGAGCTACAATGAGCAGTTCTTC

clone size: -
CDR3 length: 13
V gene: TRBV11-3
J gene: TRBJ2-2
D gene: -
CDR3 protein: CASSSPYTGELFF
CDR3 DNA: TGTGCCAGCAGCTCTCCCTACACCGGGGAGCTGTTTTTT

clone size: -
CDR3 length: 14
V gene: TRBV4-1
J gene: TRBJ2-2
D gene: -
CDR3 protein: CASSQNGQYGELFF
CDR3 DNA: TGCGCCAGCAGCCAAAACGGACAGTACGGGGAGCTGTTTTTT

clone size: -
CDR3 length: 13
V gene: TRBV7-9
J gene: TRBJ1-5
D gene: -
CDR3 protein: CASSSREAQPQHF
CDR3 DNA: TGTGCCAGCAGCTCCAGGGAGGCGCAGCCCCAGCATTTT

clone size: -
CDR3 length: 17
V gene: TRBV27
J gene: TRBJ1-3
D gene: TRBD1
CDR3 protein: CASSLTGGSLRGNTIYF
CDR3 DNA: TGTGCCAGCAGCCTTACAGGGGGCTCTTTGCGCGGAAACACCATATATTTT

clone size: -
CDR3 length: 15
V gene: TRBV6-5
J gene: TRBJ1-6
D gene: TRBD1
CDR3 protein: CASVGAGGYNSPLHF
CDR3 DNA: TGTGCCAGCGTCGGGGCAGGGGGCTATAATTCACCCCTCCACTTT

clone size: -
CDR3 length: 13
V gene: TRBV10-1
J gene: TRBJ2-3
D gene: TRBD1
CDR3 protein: CARRGLETDTQYF
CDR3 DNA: TGCGCCCGTAGGGGGCTGGAGACAGATACGCAGTATTTT

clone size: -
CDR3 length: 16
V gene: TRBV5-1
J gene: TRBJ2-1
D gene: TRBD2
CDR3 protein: CASSERGAIGMNEQFF
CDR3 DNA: TGCGCCAGCTCCGAGCGGGGAGCCATAGGTATGAATGAGCAGTTCTTC

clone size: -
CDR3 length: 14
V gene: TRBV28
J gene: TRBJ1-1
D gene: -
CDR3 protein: CASSRYVLGTEAFF
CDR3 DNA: TGTGCCAGCAGTAGGTATGTTCTAGGCACTGAAGCTTTCTTT

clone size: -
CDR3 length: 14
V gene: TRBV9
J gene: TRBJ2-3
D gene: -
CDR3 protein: CASTTSPDTDTQYF
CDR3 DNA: TGTGCCAGCACTACTAGCCCAGACACAGATACGCAGTATTTT

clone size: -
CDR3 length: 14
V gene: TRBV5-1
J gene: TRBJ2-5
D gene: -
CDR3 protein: CASSLVSLEETQYF
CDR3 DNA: TGCGCCAGCAGCTTGGTATCTTTGGAGGAGACCCAGTACTTC

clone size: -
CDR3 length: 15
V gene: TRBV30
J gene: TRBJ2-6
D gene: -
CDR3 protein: CAWERRLSGANVLTF
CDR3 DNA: TGTGCCTGGGAGCGCCGCCTCTCTGGGGCCAACGTCCTGACTTTC

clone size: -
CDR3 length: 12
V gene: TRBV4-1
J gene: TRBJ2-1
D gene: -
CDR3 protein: CASSHLDNEQFF
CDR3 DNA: TGCGCCAGCAGCCACCTCGACAATGAGCAGTTCTTC

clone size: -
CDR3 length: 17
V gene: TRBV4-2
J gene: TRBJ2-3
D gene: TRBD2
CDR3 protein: CASSHPYSGSGGDTQYF
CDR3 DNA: TGTGCCAGCAGCCATCCGTATAGCGGGAGCGGGGGAGATACGCAGTATTTT

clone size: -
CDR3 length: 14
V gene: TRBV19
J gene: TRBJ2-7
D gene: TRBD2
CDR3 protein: CASSPGTNSWVQYF
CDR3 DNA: TGTGCCAGTAGTCCCGGGACTAATTCCTGGGTGCAGTACTTC

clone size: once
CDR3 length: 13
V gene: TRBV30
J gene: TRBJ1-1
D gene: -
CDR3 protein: CAWTRGGNTEAFF
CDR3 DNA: TGTGCCTGGACGAGGGGGGGAAACACTGAAGCTTTCTTT

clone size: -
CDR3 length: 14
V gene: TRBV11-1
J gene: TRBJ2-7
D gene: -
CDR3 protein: CASSPRTVSYEQYF
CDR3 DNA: TGTGCCAGCAGCCCCCGCACGGTGTCCTACGAGCAGTACTTC

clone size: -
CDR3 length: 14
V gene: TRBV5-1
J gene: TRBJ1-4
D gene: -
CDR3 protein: CASSLGAVNEKLFF
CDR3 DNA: TGCGCCAGCAGCTTGGGGGCCGTTAATGAAAAACTGTTTTTT

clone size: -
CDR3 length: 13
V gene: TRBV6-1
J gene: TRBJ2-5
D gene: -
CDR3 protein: CASIQNLGGTQYF
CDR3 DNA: TGTGCCAGCATACAAAATCTGGGAGGGACCCAGTACTTC

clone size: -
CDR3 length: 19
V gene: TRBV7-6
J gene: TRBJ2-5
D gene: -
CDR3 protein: CASSLAVGGSSPYQETQYF
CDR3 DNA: TGTGCCAGCAGCTTAGCGGTCGGGGGTTCCTCCCCGTACCAAGAGACCCAGTACTTC

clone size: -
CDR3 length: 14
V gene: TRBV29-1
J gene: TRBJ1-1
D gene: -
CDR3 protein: CSVERPIGSTEAFF
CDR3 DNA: TGCAGCGTTGAACGACCGATCGGGAGCACTGAAGCTTTCTTT

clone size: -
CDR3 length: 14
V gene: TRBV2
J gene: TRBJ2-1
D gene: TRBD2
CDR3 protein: CANPGLAGVNEQFF
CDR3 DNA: TGTGCCAACCCGGGACTAGCGGGAGTCAATGAGCAGTTCTTC

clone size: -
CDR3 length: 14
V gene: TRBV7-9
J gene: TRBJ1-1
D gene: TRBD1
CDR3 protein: CASSPGQGRTEAFF
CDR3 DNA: TGTGCCAGCAGCCCCGGACAGGGGAGAACTGAAGCTTTCTTT

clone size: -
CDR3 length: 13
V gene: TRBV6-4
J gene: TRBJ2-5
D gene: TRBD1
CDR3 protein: CASKPDREETQYF
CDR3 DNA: TGTGCCAGCAAGCCGGACAGGGAGGAGACCCAGTACTTC

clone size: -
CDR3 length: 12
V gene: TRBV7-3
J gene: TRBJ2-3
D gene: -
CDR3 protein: CASSPTGDTQYF
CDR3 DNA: TGTGCCAGCAGCCCCACCGGAGATACGCAGTATTTT

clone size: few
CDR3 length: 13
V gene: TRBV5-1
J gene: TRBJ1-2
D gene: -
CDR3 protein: CASRQGGEDGYTF
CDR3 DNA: TGCGCCAGCAGGCAGGGCGGTGAGGATGGCTACACCTTC

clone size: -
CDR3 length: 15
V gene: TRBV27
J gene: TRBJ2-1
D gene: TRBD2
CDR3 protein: CASTMGTSGIYEQFF
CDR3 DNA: TGTGCCAGCACAATGGGGACTAGCGGGATCTATGAGCAGTTCTTC

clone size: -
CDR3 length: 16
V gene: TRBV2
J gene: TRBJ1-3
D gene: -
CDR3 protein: CASRVAGTTSGNTIYF
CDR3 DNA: TGTGCCAGCAGGGTGGCAGGTACAACCTCTGGAAACACCATATATTTT

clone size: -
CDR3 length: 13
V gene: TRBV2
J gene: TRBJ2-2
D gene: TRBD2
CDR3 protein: CASRRESTGELFF
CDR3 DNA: TGTGCCAGCAGGCGGGAGAGCACCGGGGAGCTGTTTTTT

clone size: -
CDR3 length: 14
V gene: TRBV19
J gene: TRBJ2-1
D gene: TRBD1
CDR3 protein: CASPSGQGVHEQFF
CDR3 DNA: TGTGCCAGCCCCTCGGGACAGGGGGTTCATGAGCAGTTCTTC

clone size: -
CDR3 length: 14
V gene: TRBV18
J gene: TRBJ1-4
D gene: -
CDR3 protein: CASSRSSTNEKLFF
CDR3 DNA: TGTGCCAGCTCCCGAAGTAGTACTAATGAAAAACTGTTTTTT

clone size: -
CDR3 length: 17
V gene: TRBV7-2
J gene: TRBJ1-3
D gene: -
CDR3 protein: CASSLVEGGRWGNTIYF
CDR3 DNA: TGTGCCAGCAGCCTAGTTGAGGGTGGAAGATGGGGAAACACCATATATTTT

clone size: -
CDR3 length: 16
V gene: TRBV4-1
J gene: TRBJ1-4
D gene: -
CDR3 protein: CASSQEGRRPNEKLFF
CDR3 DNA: TGCGCCAGCAGCCAAGAGGGGCGCAGGCCTAATGAAAAACTGTTTTTT

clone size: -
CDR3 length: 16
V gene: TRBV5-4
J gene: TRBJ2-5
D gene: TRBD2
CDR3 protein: CASSDPSGGSEETQYF
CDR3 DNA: TGTGCCAGCAGCGATCCTAGCGGGGGATCCGAGGAGACCCAGTACTTC

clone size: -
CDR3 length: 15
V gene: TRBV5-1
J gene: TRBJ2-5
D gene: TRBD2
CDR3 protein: CASSKGLAGGETQYF
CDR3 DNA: TGCGCCAGCAGCAAGGGACTAGCGGGAGGAGAGACCCAGTACTTC

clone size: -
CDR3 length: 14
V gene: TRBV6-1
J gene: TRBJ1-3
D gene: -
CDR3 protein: CASFAGFTGNTIYF
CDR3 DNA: TGTGCCAGCTTCGCAGGCTTTACTGGAAACACCATATATTTT

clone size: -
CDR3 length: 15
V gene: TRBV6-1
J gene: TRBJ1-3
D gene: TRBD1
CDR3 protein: CASRIGGSTGNTIYF
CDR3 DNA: TGTGCCAGCCGTATAGGGGGCTCTACTGGAAACACCATATATTTT

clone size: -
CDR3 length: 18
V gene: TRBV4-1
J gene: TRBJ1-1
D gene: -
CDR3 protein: CASSLPVQGPTLNTEAFF
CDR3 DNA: TGCGCCAGCAGCCTTCCGGTCCAGGGCCCAACATTGAACACTGAAGCTTTCTTT

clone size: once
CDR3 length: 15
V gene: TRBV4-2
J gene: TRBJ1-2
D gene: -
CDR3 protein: CASSQGGVKNYGYTF
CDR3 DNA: TGTGCCAGCAGCCAAGGGGGGGTCAAGAACTATGGCTACACCTTC

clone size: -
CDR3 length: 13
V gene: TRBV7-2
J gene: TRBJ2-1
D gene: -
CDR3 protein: CASSLSGRHEQFF
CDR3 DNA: TGTGCCAGCAGCCTCTCGGGTCGCCATGAGCAGTTCTTC

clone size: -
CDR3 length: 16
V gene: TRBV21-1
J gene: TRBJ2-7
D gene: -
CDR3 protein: CASSIRSGTDAYEQYF
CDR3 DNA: TGTGCCAGCAGCATCCGTTCCGGGACTGACGCCTACGAGCAGTACTTC

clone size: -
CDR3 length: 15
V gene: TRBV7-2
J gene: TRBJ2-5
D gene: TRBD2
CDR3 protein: CASSLQRGGGETQYF
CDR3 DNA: TGTGCCAGCAGCTTACAGCGGGGGGGCGGGGAGACCCAGTACTTC

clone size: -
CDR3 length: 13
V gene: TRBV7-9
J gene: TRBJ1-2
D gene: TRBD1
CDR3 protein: CASRPGQPYGYTF
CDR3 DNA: TGTGCCAGCAGACCGGGACAGCCCTATGGCTACACCTTC

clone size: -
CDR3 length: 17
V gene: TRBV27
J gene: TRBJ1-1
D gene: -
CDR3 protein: CASTSLGWGRPDTEAFF
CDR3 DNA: TGTGCCAGCACCTCGCTAGGCTGGGGGCGTCCGGACACTGAAGCTTTCTTT

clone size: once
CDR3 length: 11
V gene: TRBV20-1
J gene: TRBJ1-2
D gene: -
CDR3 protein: CSARADYGYTF
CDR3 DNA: TGCAGTGCCAGGGCGGACTATGGCTACACCTTC

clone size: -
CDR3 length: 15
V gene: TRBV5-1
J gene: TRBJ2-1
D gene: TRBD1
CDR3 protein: CASSDYRDRDNEQFF
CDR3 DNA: TGCGCCAGCAGCGATTACCGGGACAGGGACAATGAGCAGTTCTTC

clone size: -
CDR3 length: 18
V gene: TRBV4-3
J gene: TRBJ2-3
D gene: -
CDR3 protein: CASSQDGQGPTSTDTQYF
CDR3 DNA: TGCGCCAGCAGCCAAGATGGTCAGGGCCCAACTAGCACAGATACGCAGTATTTT

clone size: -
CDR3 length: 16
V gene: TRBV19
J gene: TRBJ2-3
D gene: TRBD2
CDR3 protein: CASSLGLAGGSDTQYF
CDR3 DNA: TGTGCCAGTAGCCTCGGGTTAGCGGGAGGAAGTGATACGCAGTATTTT